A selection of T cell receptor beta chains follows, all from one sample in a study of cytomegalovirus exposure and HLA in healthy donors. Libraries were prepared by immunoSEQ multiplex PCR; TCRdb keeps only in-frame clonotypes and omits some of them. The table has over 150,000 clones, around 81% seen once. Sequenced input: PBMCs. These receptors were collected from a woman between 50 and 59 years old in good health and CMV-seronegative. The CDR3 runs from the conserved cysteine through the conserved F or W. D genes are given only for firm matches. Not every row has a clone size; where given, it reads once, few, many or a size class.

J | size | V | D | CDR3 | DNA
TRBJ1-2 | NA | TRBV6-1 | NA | CASSEAVWLQTF | TGTGCCAGCAGTGAAGCGGTTTGGTTACAAACCTTC
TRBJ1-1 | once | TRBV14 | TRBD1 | CASSQDGTALGYTEAFF | TGTGCCAGCAGCCAAGACGGGACAGCTTTAGGATACACTGAAGCTTTCTTT
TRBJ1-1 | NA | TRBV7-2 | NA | CASSSLGPGWTEAFF | TGTGCCAGCAGCTCCCTGGGTCCGGGATGGACTGAAGCTTTCTTT
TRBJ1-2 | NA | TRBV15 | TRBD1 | CATSRDRNYGYTF | TGTGCCACCAGCAGGGACAGGAACTATGGCTACACCTTC
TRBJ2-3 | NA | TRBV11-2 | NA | CASSFGGRGPDTQYF | TGTGCCAGCAGCTTCGGAGGGAGAGGGCCAGATACGCAGTATTTT
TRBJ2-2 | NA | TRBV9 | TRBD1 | CASSVSTGADTGELFF | TGTGCCAGCAGCGTGTCGACAGGGGCTGACACCGGGGAGCTGTTTTTT
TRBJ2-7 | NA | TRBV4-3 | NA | CASSQELRRDSTYEQYF | TGCGCCAGCAGCCAAGAACTTAGGAGGGACTCTACCTACGAGCAGTACTTC
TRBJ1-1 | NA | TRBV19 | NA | CASIQRGSLPEAFF | TGTGCCAGTATCCAGAGGGGGTCACTCCCTGAAGCTTTCTTT
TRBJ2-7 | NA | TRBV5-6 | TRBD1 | CASSPSVGQGLYEQYF | TGTGCCAGCAGCCCCAGTGTCGGACAGGGTCTCTACGAGCAGTACTTC
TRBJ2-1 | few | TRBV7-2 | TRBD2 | CAVYSGSGDEQFF | TGTGCCGTCTACAGCGGGAGCGGGGATGAGCAGTTCTTC
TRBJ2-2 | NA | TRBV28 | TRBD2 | CASSFVRGRAAGELFF | TGTGCCAGCAGTTTTGTCCGCGGGAGGGCCGCCGGGGAGCTGTTTTTT
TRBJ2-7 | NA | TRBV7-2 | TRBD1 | CASSQTGGYHEQYF | TGTGCCAGCAGCCAAACAGGGGGCTACCACGAGCAGTACTTC
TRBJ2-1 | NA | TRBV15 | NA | CATSRDAGYNEQFF | TGTGCCACCAGCAGAGATGCAGGCTACAATGAGCAGTTCTTC
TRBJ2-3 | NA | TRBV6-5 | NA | CASSYSAEATQYF | TGTGCCAGCAGTTACTCCGCGGAGGCTACGCAGTATTTT
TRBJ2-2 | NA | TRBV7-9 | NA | CATAGQANTGELFF | TGTGCCACCGCGGGGCAAGCGAACACCGGGGAGCTGTTTTTT
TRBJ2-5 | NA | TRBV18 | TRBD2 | CASSPSGTSQETQYF | TGTGCCAGCTCACCTTCCGGGACTAGCCAAGAGACCCAGTACTTC
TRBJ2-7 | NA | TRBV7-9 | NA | CASSLAGATYEQYF | TGTGCCAGCAGCTTAGCGGGCGCGACCTACGAGCAGTACTTC
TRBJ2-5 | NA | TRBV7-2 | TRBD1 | CASSFGQGSRETQYF | TGTGCCAGCAGCTTCGGACAGGGTTCGAGAGAGACCCAGTACTTC
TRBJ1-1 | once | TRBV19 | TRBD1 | CASSIEGQGAFAEAFF | TGTGCCAGTAGTATTGAGGGACAGGGGGCTTTTGCTGAAGCTTTCTTT
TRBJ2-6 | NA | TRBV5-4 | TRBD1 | CAGGGQGTSGANVLTF | TGTGCCGGGGGTGGACAGGGGACGAGCGGGGCCAACGTCCTGACTTTC
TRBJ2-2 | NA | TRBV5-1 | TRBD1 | CASSLAVGQGDTGELFF | TGCGCCAGCAGCTTGGCGGTCGGGCAGGGGGACACCGGGGAGCTGTTTTTT
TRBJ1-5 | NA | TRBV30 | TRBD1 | CAWRDRGSNQPQHF | TGTGCCTGGAGGGACAGGGGGAGCAATCAGCCCCAGCATTTT
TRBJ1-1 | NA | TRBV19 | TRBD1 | CASTSNDRGRLTEAFF | TGTGCCAGTACCTCGAACGACAGGGGGCGCCTCACTGAAGCTTTCTTT
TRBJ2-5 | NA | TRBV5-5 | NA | CASSLTRATGETQYF | TGTGCCAGCAGCTTGACTAGGGCCACTGGAGAGACCCAGTACTTC
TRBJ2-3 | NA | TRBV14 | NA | CASSQELTDTQYF | TGTGCCAGCAGCCAAGAACTCACGGATACGCAGTATTTT
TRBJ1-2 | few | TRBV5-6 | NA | CASSLFGTKMDYTF | TGTGCCAGCAGCTTGTTCGGGACAAAAATGGACTACACCTTC
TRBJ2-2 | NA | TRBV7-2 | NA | CASRNSLLGSGELFF | TGTGCCAGCCGGAACAGTCTTTTGGGTAGCGGGGAGCTGTTTTTT
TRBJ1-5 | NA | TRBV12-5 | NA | CASGLVAGSQPQHF | TGTGCTAGTGGTTTGGTAGCGGGGAGTCAGCCCCAGCATTTT
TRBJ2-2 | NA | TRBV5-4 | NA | CASSLDASAVGTGELFF | TGTGCCAGCAGCTTGGACGCGTCGGCGGTAGGCACCGGGGAGCTGTTTTTT
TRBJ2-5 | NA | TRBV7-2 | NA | CASSFSGVETQYF | TGTGCCAGCAGCTTTTCGGGAGTAGAGACCCAGTACTTC
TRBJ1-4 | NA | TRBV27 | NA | CASSLRGLATNEKLFF | TGTGCCAGCAGTTTAAGGGGCCTTGCAACTAATGAAAAACTGTTTTTT
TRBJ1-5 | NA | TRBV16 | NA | CASSRGGLRSNQPQHF | TGTGCCAGCAGCCGCGGGGGGCTACGAAGCAATCAGCCCCAGCATTTT
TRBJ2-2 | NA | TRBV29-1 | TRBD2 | CSVVARGDAGELFF | TGCAGCGTGGTTGCCCGGGGGGATGCCGGGGAGCTGTTTTTT
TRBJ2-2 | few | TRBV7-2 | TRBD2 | CASSLPTLAGTGELFF | TGTGCCAGCAGCTTACCGACCCTAGCGGGCACCGGGGAGCTGTTTTTT
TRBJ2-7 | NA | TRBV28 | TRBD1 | CASSFVQGAHEQYF | TGTGCCAGCAGTTTCGTCCAGGGGGCCCACGAGCAGTACTTC
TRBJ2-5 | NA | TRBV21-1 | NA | CASSKSAGRQGICVTQYF | TGTGCCAGCAGCAAATCAGCGGGAAGGCAGGGCATTTGCGTGACCCAGTACTTC
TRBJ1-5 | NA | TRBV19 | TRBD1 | CASTTGQGIFNQPQHF | TGTGCCAGTACCACTGGACAGGGGATCTTCAATCAGCCCCAGCATTTT
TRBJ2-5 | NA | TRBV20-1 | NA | CSAIIQETQYF | TGCAGTGCTATTATCCAAGAGACCCAGTACTTC
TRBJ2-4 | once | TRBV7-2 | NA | CASSSPLGRTEGGNIQYF | TGTGCCAGCAGCTCCCCCCTAGGCCGGACGGAGGGTGGCAACATTCAGTACTTC
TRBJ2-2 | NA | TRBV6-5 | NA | CASSYNRVAGELFF | TGTGCCAGCAGTTACAACAGGGTGGCCGGGGAGCTGTTTTTT
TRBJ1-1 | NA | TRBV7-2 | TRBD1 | CASSLTGGRDTEAFF | TGTGCCAGCAGCCTAACAGGGGGTAGAGACACTGAAGCTTTCTTT
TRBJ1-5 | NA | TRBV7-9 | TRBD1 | CARPGQANQPQHF | TGTGCCAGGCCGGGACAGGCCAATCAGCCCCAGCATTTT
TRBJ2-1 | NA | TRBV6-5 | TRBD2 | CASSARGGRGNEQFF | TGTGCCAGCAGCGCCCGGGGCGGGAGGGGCAATGAGCAGTTCTTC
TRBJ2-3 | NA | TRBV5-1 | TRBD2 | CASSLKMGGLAVQDTQYF | TGCGCCAGCAGCTTGAAAATGGGCGGACTAGCGGTACAGGATACGCAGTATTTT
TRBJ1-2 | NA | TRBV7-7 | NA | CASSNQQAGYTF | TGTGCCAGCAGCAACCAGCAGGCGGGCTACACCTTC
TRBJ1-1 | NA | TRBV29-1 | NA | CSVSSEGTEAFF | TGCAGCGTTTCCTCGGAGGGGACTGAAGCTTTCTTT
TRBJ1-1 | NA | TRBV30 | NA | CAWSSNPGFRNTEAFF | TGTGCCTGGAGTTCAAATCCAGGTTTCAGGAACACTGAAGCTTTCTTT
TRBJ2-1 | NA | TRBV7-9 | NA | CASSEGQTYYNEQFF | TGTGCCAGCAGCGAGGGACAAACATACTACAATGAGCAGTTCTTC
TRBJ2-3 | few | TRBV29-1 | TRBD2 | CSVEDSGRGTSTDTQYF | TGCAGCGTTGAAGACAGCGGGAGGGGGACTAGCACAGATACGCAGTATTTT
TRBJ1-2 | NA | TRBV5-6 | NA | CASSLGVLSHGYTF | TGTGCCAGCAGTTTAGGGGTCCTCAGCCATGGCTACACCTTC
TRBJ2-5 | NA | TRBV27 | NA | CASSPLTGPGETQYF | TGTGCCAGCAGTCCTCTGACAGGACCAGGGGAGACCCAGTACTTC
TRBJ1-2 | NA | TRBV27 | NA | CASLNPGGAGGYTF | TGTGCCAGTTTAAACCCGGGGGGGGCCGGGGGCTACACCTTC
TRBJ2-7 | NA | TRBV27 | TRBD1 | CASSGQGYMGSYEQYF | TGTGCCAGCAGCGGACAGGGGTATATGGGGTCCTACGAGCAGTACTTC
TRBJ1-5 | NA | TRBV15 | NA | CATSSRANQPQHF | TGTGCCACCAGCTCCCGCGCCAATCAGCCCCAGCATTTT
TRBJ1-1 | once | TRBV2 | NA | CASSALVDTEAFF | TGTGCCAGCAGCGCCTTAGTGGACACTGAAGCTTTCTTT
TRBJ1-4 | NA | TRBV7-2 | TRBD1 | CASSSTGVGNEKLFF | TGTGCCAGCAGCTCCACAGGGGTGGGGAATGAAAAACTGTTTTTT
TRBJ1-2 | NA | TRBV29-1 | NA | CSVGLTAINYGYTF | TGCAGCGTCGGATTGACAGCAATTAACTATGGCTACACCTTC
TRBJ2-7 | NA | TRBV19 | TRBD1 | CASSINRDRGHEQYF | TGTGCCAGTAGTATAAACCGGGACAGGGGGCACGAGCAGTACTTC
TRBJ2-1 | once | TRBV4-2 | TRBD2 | CASSQGLAEYYNEQFF | TGTGCCAGCAGCCAAGGACTAGCGGAATACTACAATGAGCAGTTCTTC
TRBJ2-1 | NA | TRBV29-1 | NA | CSVEVYQVLKNEQFF | TGCAGCGTTGAAGTTTACCAGGTGTTAAAAAATGAGCAGTTCTTC